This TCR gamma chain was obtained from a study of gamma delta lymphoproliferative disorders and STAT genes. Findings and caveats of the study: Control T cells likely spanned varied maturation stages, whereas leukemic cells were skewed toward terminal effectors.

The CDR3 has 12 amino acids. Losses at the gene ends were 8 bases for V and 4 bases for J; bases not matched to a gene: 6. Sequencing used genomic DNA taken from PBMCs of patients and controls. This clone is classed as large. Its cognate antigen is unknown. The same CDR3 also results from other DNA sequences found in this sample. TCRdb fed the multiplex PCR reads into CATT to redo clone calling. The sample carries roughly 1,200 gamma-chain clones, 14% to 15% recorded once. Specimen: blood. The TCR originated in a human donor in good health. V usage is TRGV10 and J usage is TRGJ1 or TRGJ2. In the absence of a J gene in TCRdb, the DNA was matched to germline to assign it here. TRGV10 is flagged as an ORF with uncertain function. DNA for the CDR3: TGTGCTGCGTGGGATTTATATTATAAGAAACTCTTT. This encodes CAAWDLYYKKLF.